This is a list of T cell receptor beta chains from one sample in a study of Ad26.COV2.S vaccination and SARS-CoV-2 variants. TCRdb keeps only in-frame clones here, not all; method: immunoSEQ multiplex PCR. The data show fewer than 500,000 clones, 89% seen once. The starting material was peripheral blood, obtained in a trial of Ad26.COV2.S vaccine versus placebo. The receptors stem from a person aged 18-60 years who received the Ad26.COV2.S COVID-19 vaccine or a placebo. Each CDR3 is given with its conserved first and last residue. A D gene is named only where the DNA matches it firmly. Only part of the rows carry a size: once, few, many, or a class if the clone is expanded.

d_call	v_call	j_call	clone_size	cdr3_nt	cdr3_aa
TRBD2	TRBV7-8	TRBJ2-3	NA	TGTGCCAGCAGCCTAGAAGGTAGCGGGAACACAGATACGCAGTATTTT	CASSLEGSGNTDTQYF
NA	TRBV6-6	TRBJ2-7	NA	TGTGCCAGCAGAGAAGTGGGGCTCGAGCAGTACTTC	CASREVGLEQYF
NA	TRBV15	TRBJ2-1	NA	TGTGCCACCAGCAGGAATCTAGCCCCTTCCTACAATGAGCAGTTCTTC	CATSRNLAPSYNEQFF
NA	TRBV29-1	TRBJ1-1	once	TGCAGCGTTGGACGGATGAACACTGAAGCTTTCTTT	CSVGRMNTEAFF
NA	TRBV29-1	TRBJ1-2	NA	TGCAGCGCCGGACATCAAGTTAACTATGGCTACACCTTC	CSAGHQVNYGYTF
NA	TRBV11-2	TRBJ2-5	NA	TGTGCCAGCAGCTTAGCCCTCGCCCGCCTGGGGGAGACCCAGTACTTC	CASSLALARLGETQYF
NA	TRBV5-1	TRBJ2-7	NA	TGCGCCAGCAGCTTTAATGCCGGACAGCAGTACTTC	CASSFNAGQQYF
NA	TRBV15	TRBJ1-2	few	TGTGCCACCAGCAGAGGAGGGACGAGTAACTATGGCTACACCTTC	CATSRGGTSNYGYTF
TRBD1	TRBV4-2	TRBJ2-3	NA	TGTGCCAGCAGCCAGGGGACAGTGAGCACAGATACGCAGTATTTT	CASSQGTVSTDTQYF
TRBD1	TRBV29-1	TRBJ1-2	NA	TGCAGCGCCCTATCCCAGGGGGGTGTTAATGGCTACACCTTC	CSALSQGGVNGYTF
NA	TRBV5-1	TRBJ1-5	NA	TGCGCCAGCAGCCCCTGGGGGCCGGAGCAGCCCCAGCATTTT	CASSPWGPEQPQHF
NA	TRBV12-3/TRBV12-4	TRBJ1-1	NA	TGTGCCAGCAGTTTATCAGGGGTGGCTTTCTTT	CASSLSGVAFF
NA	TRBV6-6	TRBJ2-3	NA	TGTGCCACCCTAGGGACCGGGCTGTATTTT	CATLGTGLYF
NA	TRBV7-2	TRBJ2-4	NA	TGTGCCAGCAGCTCGACGAGGGGGGGGCCTAACATTCAGTACTTC	CASSSTRGGPNIQYF
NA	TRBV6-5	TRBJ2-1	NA	TGTGCCAGCAGCCTACCCCCGGGGGTTCATCTGTTCTTC	CASSLPPGVHLFF
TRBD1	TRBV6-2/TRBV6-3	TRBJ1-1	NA	TGTGCCAGCAGCCGACGTGGACAGGGGGCCCGACCGGCTGAAGCTTTCTTT	CASSRRGQGARPAEAFF
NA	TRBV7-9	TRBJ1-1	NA	TGTGCCAGCAGGCCACATGGAGAGAACCGAAGGGTTTTCTTT	CASRPHGENRRVFF
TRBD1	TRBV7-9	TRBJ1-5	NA	TGTGCCAGCAGTCCGGGTGTAGGACAGGGGATCAATCAGCCCCAGCATTTT	CASSPGVGQGINQPQHF